One T cell receptor (beta chain) is described in this entry. PCR used 60 Vbeta primers and 13 Jbeta primers. Source study methods: In a later analysis, of approximately 81 million unique beta chains, roughly 11 million appeared in at least two donors. The method was immunoSEQ multiplex PCR; TCRdb's version includes in-frame clones alone and lacks a portion of them. V and J calls and clone size are given by that table; D and trimming were obtained from the DNA. The table records 120,000 or so clones, approximately 15% of them present only once. This specimen belongs to a study of cytomegalovirus exposure and HLA in healthy donors. With 3 bases removed from V and 11 bases from J, the gap between germline ends came to 13 bases. Germline CDR1 reads DFQATT; CDR2 reads SNEGSKA (reference sequence). The CDR3 contains 11 residues.

The V and J genes are TRBV20-1 and TRBJ1-1, with D perhaps TRBD1 (5 bases). This TCR was recovered from a woman younger than 30 in good health and CMV-seronegative. Sequencing used PBMCs. The CDR3 sequence is CSASGNRTAFF. The CDR3, as DNA: TGCAGTGCTAGCGGTAACAGGACGGCTTTCTTT.